The 27 T cell receptor beta chains given below trace back to one sample, sequenced in a study of shared clonotypes between healthy human individuals. The repertoire was sequenced with immunoSEQ multiplex PCR; TCRdb's copy has only in-frame clones and lacks some. The table has some 2,100,000 clones, approximately 96% seen once; the top ten hold approximately 0.13%. The sample was naive CD4+ T cells sorted from blood. Subset indicated: CD45RA+ positively selected. Receptors originate from a man aged 18 to 30 in good health.

Notes on this clone: Other DNA sequences in the same sample also yield this CDR3. This sequence joins TRBV10-3 and TRBJ2-1; D not resolved. There are 11 residues in the CDR3. V lost 3 bases to trimming and J lost 7 bases, with 4 bases between them. Germline-derived CDR1 and CDR2 are ENHRY and SYGVKD. The CDR3 sequence: CAISERNEQFF. DNA for the CDR3: TGTGCCATCAGTGAACGTAATGAGCAGTTCTTC.

The J gene is TRBJ2-3, the V gene TRBV30; no clear D gene. The germline CDR1 and CDR2 sequences are GTSNPN and SVGIG (reference sequence). The ends were cut back, 7 bases at V and 1 base at J, with 15 bases in the middle. This CDR3 has 14 amino acids. In DNA form, the CDR3 reads TGTGCCTATCTTCCGGATCCCCGCACAGATACGCAGTATTTT. Amino acid sequence: CAYLPDPRTDTQYF.

As concerns this clone: The same CDR3 can be traced to other DNA sequences in this sample. V gene TRBV5-4 combines with J gene TRBJ1-1; 7 bases align to TRBD1. Germline assignment: CDR1 SGHNT and CDR2 YYREEE (reference sequence). The CDR3 is 14 residues long. Trimming at V came to 5 bases and at J to 1 base, leaving 5 bases not matched to a gene. CDR3 coding DNA: TGTGCCAGCAGTTCCCGGGACAGGAACACTGAAGCTTTCTTT. It encodes CASSSRDRNTEAFF.

The chain couples TRBV7-2 to TRBJ2-3; unclear D gene. This CDR3 has 16 amino acids. Germline assignment: CDR1 SGHTA and CDR2 FQGNSA. Deletions cut 1 base from V and 3 bases from J, with 14 bases between. DNA of the CDR3: TGTGCCAGCAGCTTAGAAGGTTTTCGATTGACAGATACGCAGTATTTT. Its translation: CASSLEGFRLTDTQYF.

This rearrangement joins TRBV29-1 to TRBJ1-1; TRBD1 matches 10 bases. In germline, CDR1 is SQVTM, CDR2 ANQGSEA. J was trimmed by 1 base and V by 6 bases; bases with no gene match: 5. CDR3 length: 14 amino acids. DNA of the CDR3: TGCAGCGTGGACAGGGGGACTTGGAACACTGAAGCTTTCTTT. Its protein product is CSVDRGTWNTEAFF.

Only one count was recorded for this clone. The V gene is TRBV15, the J gene TRBJ2-1; 9 nucleotides match TRBD2. CDR1 LNHNV and CDR2 YYDKDF come from the germline V gene (reference sequence). The CDR3 runs 15 residues. Trimming cost V 1 base and J 15 bases; bases outside gene matches: 13. The CDR3 sequence: CATSRVFVAGAPPFF. CDR3 DNA: TGTGCCACCAGCAGAGTTTTCGTAGCGGGGGCCCCCCCGTTCTTC.

The chain combines TRBV2 with TRBJ2-6; possible D gene TRBD2, 5 bases. The germline CDR1 and CDR2 sequences are SNHLY and FYNNEI. This CDR3 is 17 amino acids long. V gave up 8 bases and J gave up 4 bases, with 21 bases separating them. The CDR3 spells CASSPGGARPGANVLTF. CDR3 DNA: TGTGCCAGCTCCCCTGGAGGTGCAAGGCCCGGGGCCAACGTCCTGACTTTC.

In this sample, this clone turned up a few times. The genes are TRBV6-5 and TRBJ1-6; D unresolved. The germline CDR1 and CDR2 sequences are MNHEY and SVGAGI. The CDR3 is 13 residues long. V shed 6 bases and J shed 10 bases, with 13 bases lying between them. The CDR3 is CASSSIGGSPLHF. The CDR3 DNA reads as TGTGCCAGCAGCAGCATAGGCGGGTCACCCCTCCACTTT.

The chain employs TRBV18 and TRBJ2-1, with D uncertain. The V gene's germline CDR1 is KGHSH and CDR2 LQKENI. The CDR3 is 16 amino acids. V was clipped by 2 bases and J by 6 bases, with 17 bases between them. The CDR3 loop is CASSPRYPAEINEQFF. The DNA for the CDR3 is TGTGCCAGCTCACCAAGGTACCCGGCGGAGATCAATGAGCAGTTCTTC.

The V gene is TRBV4-1, the J gene TRBJ2-1; D perhaps matches TRBD2 (5 bases). V was pared by 0 bases and J by 2 bases, with 11 bases between. CDR1 and CDR2 from the germline V gene are MGHRA and YSYEKL. The CDR3 extends over 16 amino acids. The CDR3 region is CASSQDLRLTYNEQFF. The CDR3 DNA reads TGCGCCAGCAGCCAAGACTTACGACTAACCTACAATGAGCAGTTCTTC.

This rearrangement joins TRBV6-6 to TRBJ1-5; D unresolved. This CDR3 has 13 amino acids. Per the germline V gene, CDR1 is MNHNY and CDR2 is SVGAGI (reference sequence). V shed 11 bases and J shed 0 bases, with 11 bases lying between them. DNA for the CDR3: TGTGCCGGAGGGTCCGATAGCAATCAGCCCCAGCATTTT. Encoded protein: CAGGSDSNQPQHF.

A note on this clone: This specimen includes other DNA sequences encoding the same CDR3. This chain links TRBV4-3 with TRBJ2-7; TRBD2 matches at 8 bases. The V segment lost 0 bases and the J segment 0 bases; nucleotides outside the gene matches: 1. The CDR3 spans 15 residues. Germline-derived CDR1 and CDR2 are LGHNA and YSLEER. The CDR3 nucleotides are TGCGCCAGCAGCCAAGAAAGCGGGAGCTCCTACGAGCAGTACTTC. It yields the protein CASSQESGSSYEQYF.

As concerns this clone: The same CDR3 is also encoded by other DNA sequences in this sample. This chain's CDR3 is CASSAGTGYGYTF. The CDR3 DNA follows: TGTGCCAGCAGTGCCGGGACAGGCTATGGCTACACCTTC. The V and J genes are TRBV6-1 and TRBJ1-2; 8 bases agree with TRBD1. Germline values: CDR1 MNHNS, CDR2 SASEGT. This CDR3 has 13 residues. After removal of 4 bases from V and 4 bases from J, the junction contained 2 bases not matched to a gene.

The V and J genes are TRBV5-4 and TRBJ1-2; 8 bases fit TRBD1. The length of the CDR3 is 15 residues. The V and J ends lost 4 bases and 5 bases, in that order; junction bases with no gene match: 10. CDR1 and CDR2 (germline): SGHNT, YYREEE (reference sequence). The CDR3 nucleotides read TGTGCCAGCAGCCCTGGGACAGGTACGCCTTATGGCTACACCTTC. Encoded protein: CASSPGTGTPYGYTF.

DNA of the CDR3: TGTGCCAGCAGCAACTGGCAGGGGGGGACCAATCAGCCCCAGCATTTT. Protein product: CASSNWQGGTNQPQHF. The V call is TRBV5-4, the J call TRBJ1-5; 7 bases are shared with TRBD1. The trim removed 4 bases at V and 3 bases at J, leaving 10 bases unmatched. Per the germline V gene, CDR1 is SGHNT and CDR2 is YYREEE (reference sequence). The length of the CDR3 is 16 residues.

This sequence joins TRBV5-4 and TRBJ2-2; D perhaps matches TRBD2 (5 bases). Trimming took 2 bases from V and 7 from J, leaving 21 bases between them. CDR1 is SGHNT, CDR2 YYREEE, per germline (reference sequence). This CDR3 has 17 residues. CDR3 sequence reads: CASSFSPAGLAVGELFF. The CDR3 DNA follows: TGTGCCAGCAGCTTTTCCCCGGCCGGGCTAGCAGTCGGGGAGCTGTTTTTT. The variable domain in full, with the rest retrieved from reference TRBV5-4 and TRBJ2-2, is ETGVTQSPTHLIKTRGQQVTLRCSSQSGHNTVSWYQQALGQGPQFIFQYYREEENGRGNFPPRFSGLQFPNYSSELNVNALELDDSALYLCASSFSPAGLAVGELFFGEGSRLTVL.

Note on this clone: Other DNA sequences of this sample code for an identical CDR3. The chain employs TRBV6-5 and TRBJ2-7; maybe TRBD2 (7 bases). CDR1 and CDR2 (germline): MNHEY, SVGAGI. V was cut by 0 bases and J by 2 bases, with 8 bases left in between. The CDR3 is 14 amino acids. The CDR3 DNA follows: TGTGCCAGCAGTTACTCGCGGGGGCCCTACGAGCAGTACTTC. It translates to CASSYSRGPYEQYF.

For the CDR3, the DNA is TGTGCCAGCAGCTTATCTACAGAAAACGAGCAGTACTTC. Translation: CASSLSTENEQYF. The gene calls are TRBV11-2 and TRBJ2-7; D remains unclear. This CDR3 comprises 13 residues. Trimming shortened V by 2 bases and J by 5 bases, and 10 bases separated the two germline ends. The germline gives CDR1 SGHAT, CDR2 FQNNGV.

V gene TRBV28 combines with J gene TRBJ1-5, with TRBD1 identical over 7 bases. With 7 bases clipped from V and 8 bases from J, the junction kept 11 bases outside the gene matches. Germline loops: CDR1 MDHEN, CDR2 SYDVKM. The CDR3 spans 14 residues. The CDR3 nucleotides read TGTGCCAGCACCGTCAGGGGGGTAAGCAAGCCCCAGCATTTT. It yields the protein CASTVRGVSKPQHF.

The chain combines TRBV7-6 with TRBJ2-3, with 11 bases matching TRBD2. The CDR3 consists of 13 residues. V lost 5 bases, J lost 10 bases, and 5 bases stayed unmatched. Germline-derived CDR1 and CDR2 are SGHVS and FNYEAQ. CDR3 residues: CASSRLAGTSQYF. Written as DNA, the CDR3 is TGTGCCAGCAGCCGACTAGCGGGGACGTCGCAGTATTTT.

The J gene is TRBJ2-5, the V gene TRBV5-4; TRBD2 matches at 10 bases. Looked up from germline, CDR1 is SGHNT and CDR2 is YYREEE (reference sequence). The CDR3 contains 15 residues. Trimming cost V 1 base and J 4 bases; bases outside gene matches: 4. The CDR3: CASSLTSGVRETQYF. The CDR3 region has the DNA TGTGCCAGCAGCTTGACTAGCGGGGTAAGAGAGACCCAGTACTTC.

This chain connects TRBV28 to TRBJ1-5; maybe TRBD1 (6 bases). Germline CDR1 reads MDHEN; CDR2 reads SYDVKM. The CDR3 covers 13 residues. V gave up 7 bases and J gave up 7 bases, with 14 bases separating them. CDR3 protein: CASIRGTEQPQHF. CDR3 DNA: TGTGCCAGCATTAGGGGGACGGAGCAGCCCCAGCATTTT.

In regard to this clone: Other DNA sequences of this sample code for an identical CDR3. The chain recombines TRBV28 with TRBJ1-5; D is undetermined. This CDR3 is built from 14 residues. Looked up from germline, CDR1 is MDHEN and CDR2 is SYDVKM. The V gene lost 3 bases and the J gene lost 3 bases, with 9 bases spanning the gap. This CDR3 is CASSFGGSNQPQHF. The CDR3, as DNA: TGTGCCAGCAGTTTCGGCGGGTCCAATCAGCCCCAGCATTTT.

The gene calls are TRBV2 and TRBJ2-2; D gene ambiguous. Germline loops: CDR1 SNHLY, CDR2 FYNNEI. Trimming stripped 6 bases from V and 4 bases from J, with 12 bases between. This CDR3 has 14 residues. CDR3 amino acids: CASRESRSTGELFF. The CDR3 nucleotides read TGTGCCAGCAGAGAGAGCCGAAGCACCGGGGAGCTGTTTTTT.

The V and J genes are TRBV10-3 and TRBJ1-4, with 7 bases fitting TRBD1. J lost 4 bases, V lost 9 bases, and 2 bases had no gene match. Germline values: CDR1 ENHRY, CDR2 SYGVKD. The CDR3 is made up of 12 amino acids. CDR3 DNA sequence: TGTGCCATTGGACAGGATAATGAAAAACTGTTTTTT. Translated: CAIGQDNEKLFF.

Note on this clone: Additional DNA sequences in this sample encode the identical CDR3. This sequence joins TRBV30 and TRBJ1-1, with D possibly matching TRBD1 (5 bases). The CDR3 loop spans 12 amino acids. Germline values: CDR1 GTSNPN, CDR2 SVGIG (reference sequence). Trimming stripped 1 base from V and 4 bases from J, with 7 bases between. In nucleotides, the CDR3 is TGTGCCTGGAGTGGGGGCCCCACTGAAGCTTTCTTT. Amino acids: CAWSGGPTEAFF.

This sequence joins TRBV6-1 and TRBJ1-4; D is uncertain. V was shortened by 0 bases and J by 5 bases, with 10 bases between the two germline ends. Looked up from germline, CDR1 is MNHNS and CDR2 is SASEGT. The CDR3 is 15 amino acids. CDR3 bases: TGTGCCAGCAGTGAAGCCCACACACCGAATGAAAAACTGTTTTTT. Encoded protein: CASSEAHTPNEKLFF.